A selection of T cell receptor beta chains follows, all from one sample in a study of cytomegalovirus exposure and HLA in healthy donors. Here immunoSEQ multiplex PCR was the method, and the copy in TCRdb shows in-frame clones only, minus some. In the table there are roughly 300,000 clones, around 86% of which are singletons. The sequenced material came from PBMCs. Receptor source: a middle-aged man in good health and CMV-seropositive. CDR3s include the opening cysteine and the closing phenylalanine or tryptophan. D genes are given only for firm matches. Size is omitted from some rows. Given values are once, few, many or a class for expanded clones.

TRBV7-8	.	TRBJ2-1	.	TGTGCCAGCAGCTTAGCCGGACTGAACCTTGAGCAGTTCTTC	CASSLAGLNLEQFF
TRBV5-6	TRBD1	TRBJ2-7	.	TGTGCCAGCAGCCAGGGACAGGGCCTCTACGAGCAGTACTTC	CASSQGQGLYEQYF
TRBV10-2	.	TRBJ2-7	.	TGCGCCAGCAGTGAGTACGCCTACGAGCAGTACTTC	CASSEYAYEQYF
TRBV7-3	.	TRBJ1-1	.	TGTGCCAGCAGCTGGGAACAGGGACACACTGAAGCTTTCTTT	CASSWEQGHTEAFF
TRBV7-2	TRBD2	TRBJ2-1	.	TGTGCCAGCAGCCCGGGACTAGCGGAAAACAATGAGCAGTTCTTC	CASSPGLAENNEQFF
TRBV5-1	TRBD1	TRBJ2-3	.	TGCGCCAGCAGCTTGTTGGGACAGACGAACACAGATACGCAGTATTTT	CASSLLGQTNTDTQYF
TRBV5-8	TRBD1	TRBJ1-5	.	TGTGCCAGCAGCTTGGGAGGGGGCTACAGGCATTTT	CASSLGGGYRHF
TRBV28	.	TRBJ2-5	.	TGTGCCAGCAGTTTATCGGAAGCGCTGGCCCAGTACTTC	CASSLSEALAQYF
TRBV7-3	TRBD1	TRBJ1-1	.	TGTGCCAGCAGCCTAACAGGGGGAAACACTGAAGCTTTCTTT	CASSLTGGNTEAFF
TRBV27	.	TRBJ1-2	once	TGTGCCAGTTCGGACAGTTACTATGGCTACACCTTC	CASSDSYYGYTF
TRBV5-1	.	TRBJ2-6	few	TGCGCCAGCACCCTTAGCCGGTCTGGGGCCAACGTCCTGACTTTC	CASTLSRSGANVLTF
TRBV10-3	.	TRBJ2-7	few	TGTGCCATCGCTCAAGGGGCGGAAGGATACGAGCAGTACTTC	CAIAQGAEGYEQYF
TRBV28	TRBD1	TRBJ1-2	few	TGTGCCAGCAGTTCCCAAGGGACAGGGGGCCGTAACTATGGCTACACCTTC	CASSSQGTGGRNYGYTF
TRBV5-8	TRBD1	TRBJ1-2	.	TGTGCCAGCAGCGAGGGACAGGGGAACTATGGCTACACCTTC	CASSEGQGNYGYTF
TRBV28	TRBD2	TRBJ2-1	.	TGTGCCAGCAGTGGGGGACTAGCGGGAGTAGAGCAGTTCTTC	CASSGGLAGVEQFF
TRBV7-8	TRBD1	TRBJ1-1	.	TGTGCCAGCAGCAAACGGGACAGGGGGGACACTGAAGCTTTCTTT	CASSKRDRGDTEAFF
TRBV7-9	TRBD1	TRBJ2-1	.	TGTGCCAGCAGCCCCCCCGGGACAGGGGACAATGAGCAGTTCTTC	CASSPPGTGDNEQFF
TRBV28	TRBD2	TRBJ2-6	.	TGTGCCAGCAGCTTGGAGCCCCGGGCTAGCGGGAGATTAGCTGGGGCCAACGTCCTGACTTTC	CASSLEPRASGRLAGANVLTF
TRBV15	TRBD1	TRBJ2-1	.	TGTGCCACCAGCAGAGTCCTACAGGGGGCGTACAATGAGCAGTTCTTC	CATSRVLQGAYNEQFF
TRBV2	TRBD1	TRBJ1-1	.	TGTGCCAGCAGTCCGGGACAGGGAAACACTGAAGCTTTCTTT	CASSPGQGNTEAFF
TRBV7-2	TRBD2	TRBJ2-5	.	TGTGCCAGCAGCCCGGGACTAGCGGGAGAGGAGACCCAGTACTTC	CASSPGLAGEETQYF
TRBV7-9	TRBD1	TRBJ1-1	.	TGTGCCAGCAGCACCCGACAGGGGGACACTGAAGCTTTCTTT	CASSTRQGDTEAFF
TRBV27	.	TRBJ2-3	once	TGTGCCAGCGGGGCGGTTAGCACAGATACGCAGTATTTT	CASGAVSTDTQYF
TRBV5-1	TRBD1	TRBJ2-7	.	TGCGCCAGCAGCCCGGGGTGGGGACAGGGCTTCTACGAGCAGTACTTC	CASSPGWGQGFYEQYF
TRBV28	.	TRBJ1-4	.	TGTGCCAGCAGGGGAACCCTGGGAGGTGCCGGAAAACTGTTTTTT	CASRGTLGGAGKLFF
TRBV19	.	TRBJ2-1	.	TGTGCCAGTAGTTGGGGTCAGGGGTCCTACAATGAGCAGTTCTTC	CASSWGQGSYNEQFF
TRBV6-1	.	TRBJ1-2	.	TGTGCCAGCAGTGGACGGGCGGGGGCAGTCGACTATGGCTACACCTTC	CASSGRAGAVDYGYTF
TRBV7-2	.	TRBJ2-2	.	TGTGCCAGCAGCTTAGACGGGATTACCGGGGAGCTGTTTTTT	CASSLDGITGELFF
TRBV5-4	TRBD2	TRBJ2-5	.	TGTGCCAGCAGCCCCGGGACTAGCGGCCGGGAGACCCAGTACTTC	CASSPGTSGRETQYF
TRBV5-1	TRBD2	TRBJ2-2	.	TGCGCCAGCAGCTTCGTAGCGGGAGGTCGCACCGGGGAGCTGTTTTTT	CASSFVAGGRTGELFF
TRBV2	TRBD1	TRBJ2-3	.	TGTGCCAGCAGGATCACAGGGGGCGCAGATACGCAGTATTTT	CASRITGGADTQYF
TRBV27	TRBD1	TRBJ1-5	few	TGTGCCAGCGGCGGGCTGGACAGGAGAGATCAGCCCCAGCATTTT	CASGGLDRRDQPQHF
TRBV5-1	TRBD2	TRBJ2-2	.	TGCGCCAGCAGCTTAGGGACTAGCGAGAGTTACACCGGGGAGCTGTTTTTT	CASSLGTSESYTGELFF
TRBV7-9	TRBD2	TRBJ2-1	.	TGTGCCAGCAGACCACTAGCGGGAGCATGGAATGAGCAGTTCTTC	CASRPLAGAWNEQFF
TRBV9	TRBD2	TRBJ2-1	.	TGTGCCAGCAGCGTAGCTACCCCATCTAGCGGGCCTAATGAGCAGTTCTTC	CASSVATPSSGPNEQFF
TRBV7-3	TRBD1	TRBJ2-2	once	TGTGCCAGCAGCTTAACGGGACAGGGTGGGGCCGGGGAGCTGTTTTTT	CASSLTGQGGAGELFF
TRBV6-5	TRBD1	TRBJ2-7	.	TGTGCCAGCAGCCCCGGGACAGCGACCTCCTACGAGCAGTACTTC	CASSPGTATSYEQYF
TRBV29-1	TRBD2	TRBJ2-1	.	TGCAGCGTTGAGGCTAGCGGGAGGGTCGATGAGCAGTTCTTC	CSVEASGRVDEQFF
TRBV19	TRBD2	TRBJ2-7	once	TGTGCCAGTAGTCCCGTAGCGGGAGCCTACGAGCAGTACTTC	CASSPVAGAYEQYF
TRBV18	TRBD1	TRBJ1-1	.	TGTGCCAGCTCACCTGGACAGGGGCAGTTCACTGAAGCTTTCTTT	CASSPGQGQFTEAFF
TRBV7-9	TRBD1	TRBJ1-5	.	TGTGCCAGCAGCCCCGGGACAGGGGGTGATCAGCCCCAGCATTTT	CASSPGTGGDQPQHF
TRBV18	.	TRBJ2-3	.	TGTGCCAGCTCACCGTCAGGGAATGCAGATACGCAGTATTTT	CASSPSGNADTQYF
TRBV7-8	TRBD1	TRBJ2-5	.	TGTGCCAGCAGCTTAGGTGCCTGGAAGGGGGCGGTAGGAGAGACCCAGTACTTC	CASSLGAWKGAVGETQYF
TRBV7-9	TRBD2	TRBJ2-7	.	TGTGCCAGCAGCTTAGTTAGCGGGAGGGGTGACGAGCAGTACTTC	CASSLVSGRGDEQYF
TRBV7-6	.	TRBJ1-5	.	TGTGCCAGCAGCTTATCAGAATATAGCAATCAGCCCCAGCATTTT	CASSLSEYSNQPQHF
TRBV2	.	TRBJ2-7	.	TGTGCCAGCAGTGAATCGGACGAGCAGTACTTC	CASSESDEQYF
TRBV5-6	TRBD2	TRBJ2-5	.	TGTGCCAGCAGCCCCCGGGAGGGGGGCGTCGAAGAGACCCAGTACTTC	CASSPREGGVEETQYF
TRBV28	TRBD2	TRBJ2-7	.	TGTGCCAGCAGTACGCGACTAGCGGGAGGGCGGCGGGAGCAGTACTTC	CASSTRLAGGRREQYF
TRBV5-1	TRBD1	TRBJ2-3	.	TGCGCCAGCAGCTTGGGACAGGGGCGTTCAAGCACAGATACGCAGTATTTT	CASSLGQGRSSTDTQYF
TRBV4-3	TRBD2	TRBJ2-1	.	TGCGCCAGCAGCCAAGAGAGCACTAGCGATGAGCAGTTCTTC	CASSQESTSDEQFF